The TCR beta chain described here comes from a study of blood T cell repertoires in COVID-19. This clone was seen a few times. Trimming removed 0 bases from V and 4 bases from J; junction bases left unmatched: 7. The CDR3 length is 16 residues. Per the germline V gene, CDR1 is MNHEY and CDR2 is SVGAGI. In Seattle, patients joined the study during active infection and were tracked longitudinally. Clones were sequenced by immunoSEQ multiplex PCR, and TCRdb holds only the in-frame ones, with some missing. Here the sample spans some 210,000 clones, around 90% being singletons. Sequenced material: peripheral blood. J is TRBJ2-7 and V is TRBV6-5; 9 nucleotides align to TRBD1. This sequence was found in a man in his sixties with COVID-19, enrolled during active disease. As DNA, the CDR3 is TGTGCCAGCAGTTACTCGCCCCCGGGACAGGGTTACGAGCAGTACTTC. It codes for CASSYSPPGQGYEQYF.